This is a list of T cell receptor beta chains from one sample in a study of Ad26.COV2.S vaccination and SARS-CoV-2 variants. Sequenced by immunoSEQ multiplex PCR; TCRdb stores in-frame clones only, minus some. The repertoire holds 440,000 or so clones, with 90% as singletons. Material: peripheral blood, obtained in a trial of Ad26.COV2.S vaccine versus placebo. The receptors were gathered from a person between 18 and 65 years old who received the Ad26.COV2.S COVID-19 vaccine or a placebo. Each CDR3 is given with its conserved first and last residue. D genes are given only for firm matches. Expanded clones get a size class; other rows say once, few or many, or leave the size out.

J | D | V | size | length | CDR3 | DNA
TRBJ1-6 | TRBD1 | TRBV7-3 | NA | 15 | CASSLTPGQNSPLHF | TGTGCCAGCAGCTTAACCCCGGGACAGAATTCACCCCTCCACTTT
TRBJ1-1 | TRBD1 | TRBV19 | NA | 17 | CASSSGQGAGRNTEAFF | TGTGCCAGTAGTTCGGGACAGGGGGCCGGCAGGAACACTGAAGCTTTCTTT
TRBJ2-7 | TRBD1 | TRBV28 | NA | 14 | CASSPPAGGYEQYF | TGTGCCAGCAGCCCCCCCGCAGGGGGATACGAGCAGTACTTC
TRBJ2-7 | TRBD1 | TRBV5-1 | NA | 15 | CASSFPGGVGSEQYF | TGCGCCAGCAGCTTCCCAGGGGGCGTGGGGAGCGAGCAGTACTTC
TRBJ1-1 | NA | TRBV7-3 | NA | 13 | CASSALTNTEAFF | TGTGCCAGCAGCGCCTTGACGAACACTGAAGCTTTCTTT
TRBJ2-7 | NA | TRBV9 | NA | 13 | CASSVSPFGEQYF | TGTGCCAGCAGCGTATCCCCATTCGGCGAGCAGTACTTC
TRBJ1-5 | NA | TRBV11-2 | NA | 14 | CASSDWGENQPQHF | TGTGCCAGCTCTGACTGGGGGGAAAATCAGCCCCAGCATTTT
TRBJ1-2 | NA | TRBV28 | NA | 13 | CASSLTETNGYTF | TGTGCCAGCAGTTTAACGGAAACGAATGGCTACACCTTC
TRBJ2-1 | NA | TRBV10-3 | NA | 10 | CATSQNEQFF | TGTGCCACCTCGCAAAATGAGCAGTTCTTC
TRBJ1-4 | NA | TRBV27 | NA | 17 | CASSLWPPGATNEKLFF | TGTGCCAGCAGTTTATGGCCCCCAGGGGCAACTAATGAAAAACTGTTTTTT
TRBJ1-3 | TRBD1 | TRBV25-1 | NA | 16 | CASDRTGLISGNTIYF | TGTGCCAGCGATCGGACAGGCCTGATCTCTGGAAACACCATATATTTT
TRBJ2-7 | NA | TRBV19 | NA | 16 | CASSIRLGMRFYEQYF | TGTGCCAGTAGTATTAGGTTGGGGATGAGGTTTTACGAGCAGTACTTC
TRBJ2-1 | TRBD2 | TRBV7-2 | NA | 15 | CASSFPSGSGDEQFF | TGTGCCAGCAGCTTCCCTAGCGGGAGTGGGGATGAGCAGTTCTTC
TRBJ1-2 | NA | TRBV27 | NA | 14 | CASSRTAHNYGYTF | TGTGCCAGCAGTCGAACAGCCCATAACTATGGCTACACCTTC
TRBJ2-7 | NA | TRBV7-2 | NA | 13 | CASSFRRVYEQYF | TGTGCCAGCAGCTTTAGACGGGTCTACGAGCAGTACTTC
TRBJ2-1 | TRBD2 | TRBV5-1 | NA | 16 | CASSLGTSTLYNEQFF | TGCGCCAGCAGCTTGGGGACTAGCACCCTATACAATGAGCAGTTCTTC
TRBJ2-1 | NA | TRBV12-5 | once | 11 | CASGLENEQFF | TGTGCTAGTGGTCTAGAAAATGAGCAGTTCTTC
TRBJ2-2 | NA | TRBV7-9 | NA | 16 | CASSLAGGLDTGELFF | TGTGCCAGCAGCTTAGCTGGGGGATTAGACACCGGGGAGCTGTTTTTT
TRBJ1-6 | NA | TRBV20-1 | NA | 11 | CSAATVLVTHF | TGCAGTGCTGCGACAGTACTGGTCACCCACTTT
TRBJ1-4 | NA | TRBV3-1/TRBV3-2 | NA | 15 | CASSQAGQPNEKLFF | TGTGCCAGCAGCCAAGCCGGACAGCCTAATGAAAAACTGTTTTTT
TRBJ2-7 | TRBD1 | TRBV28 | few | 12 | CASDRGSYEQYF | TGTGCCAGTGACAGGGGCTCCTACGAGCAGTACTTC
TRBJ1-1 | NA | TRBV6-2/TRBV6-3 | NA | 18 | CASSYPIQWTARNTEAFF | TGTGCCAGCAGTTACCCGATCCAATGGACGGCCAGGAACACTGAAGCTTTCTTT
TRBJ2-7 | TRBD1 | TRBV7-6 | NA | 14 | CASSFRDRVYEQYF | TGTGCCAGCAGCTTCCGGGACAGGGTCTACGAGCAGTACTTC
TRBJ2-7 | NA | TRBV16 | NA | 14 | CASSQSAVTYEQYF | TGTGCCAGCAGCCAATCTGCAGTTACCTACGAGCAGTACTTC
TRBJ2-7 | TRBD2 | TRBV11-3 | once | 15 | CASRRGTGGTYEQYF | TGTGCCAGCAGAAGGGGGACGGGAGGGACCTACGAGCAGTACTTC
TRBJ2-6 | TRBD1 | TRBV15 | NA | 16 | CATSRYRGAGANVLTF | TGTGCCACCAGCAGATACAGGGGAGCTGGGGCCAACGTCCTGACTTTC
TRBJ2-2 | NA | TRBV10-3 | NA | 16 | CAISEVAPRGTGELFF | TGTGCCATCAGTGAGGTGGCACCCCGGGGCACCGGGGAGCTGTTTTTT
TRBJ2-1 | TRBD2 | TRBV11-2 | NA | 18 | CASSFRVTSGKFYNEQFF | TGTGCCAGCAGCTTTAGAGTTACTAGCGGGAAGTTCTACAATGAGCAGTTCTTC
TRBJ2-7 | NA | TRBV7-9 | NA | 15 | CASSLAGRVRDEQYF | TGTGCCAGCAGCTTAGCGGGCAGGGTGAGGGACGAGCAGTACTTC
TRBJ2-1 | NA | TRBV24-1 | NA | 12 | CATSDPSVGQFF | TGTGCCACCAGTGATCCTAGCGTTGGGCAGTTCTTC
TRBJ1-1 | NA | TRBV7-6 | few | 15 | CASSLAGKDNTEAFF | TGTGCCAGCAGCTTAGCCGGGAAGGACAACACTGAAGCTTTCTTT
TRBJ2-3 | NA | TRBV15 | NA | 17 | CATSRDLSGERTDTQYF | TGTGCCACCAGCAGAGATCTCTCCGGGGAACGCACAGATACGCAGTATTTT
TRBJ2-7 | TRBD2 | TRBV29-1 | NA | 12 | CSVESGGNEQYF | TGCAGCGTTGAGTCGGGGGGTAACGAGCAGTACTTC
TRBJ2-5 | TRBD2 | TRBV27 | NA | 15 | CASTRLAGAGETQYF | TGTGCCAGCACACGACTAGCGGGAGCGGGAGAGACCCAGTACTTC
TRBJ2-2 | NA | TRBV14 | NA | 14 | CASSQVGRTGELFF | TGTGCCAGCAGCCAAGTTGGTCGCACCGGGGAGCTGTTTTTT
TRBJ1-2 | NA | TRBV29-1 | NA | 16 | CSVDEIGPPRLNGYTF | TGCAGCGTCGACGAAATCGGACCCCCAAGATTAAATGGCTACACCTTC
TRBJ2-5 | TRBD2 | TRBV5-1 | few | 12 | CASSREGETQYF | TGCGCCAGCAGCAGGGAGGGGGAGACCCAGTACTTC
TRBJ2-7 | NA | TRBV7-2 | NA | 14 | CASSELLGAGEQYF | TGTGCCAGCAGCGAATTGTTAGGGGCTGGAGAGCAGTACTTC
TRBJ1-1 | NA | TRBV10-3 | NA | 13 | CAISGDMNTEAFF | TGTGCCATCAGTGGGGATATGAACACTGAAGCTTTCTTT
TRBJ1-4 | TRBD1 | TRBV18 | NA | 14 | CASSSDRGGEKLFF | TGTGCCAGCTCATCGGACAGGGGTGGTGAAAAACTGTTTTTT
TRBJ2-5 | NA | TRBV9 | NA | 15 | CASSVVGTNQETQYF | TGTGCCAGCAGCGTAGTTGGGACAAACCAAGAGACCCAGTACTTC
TRBJ1-2 | NA | TRBV18 | once | 17 | CASSPWGPDLANYGYTF | TGTGCCAGCTCACCATGGGGTCCCGATTTAGCTAACTATGGCTACACCTTC